Here is one TCR beta chain with its context. Its antigen remains unidentified. No much larger clonotype is one base removed from it; base qualities were not supplied. This specimen comes from a study of CD8+CD57+ T cells in acquired aplastic anemia (dated by TCRdb to between 2018 and 2020). With respect to the entire study: On average, sorted CD4+ and CD8+ cells yielded about 3 ug of extracted DNA, with a range of about 0.17 to 27.4 ug. An average of roughly 10 million reads for CD4+ cells and 11 million or so reads for CD8+ cells was obtained from healthy donor samples.

In the study, sorted CD4+ and CD8+ blood T cells from patients with severe aplastic anemia and from healthy subjects underwent deep sequencing of TCR repertoires. Ficoll-Paque density gradient centrifugation was used to isolate peripheral blood mononuclear cells. Before DNA was extracted, CD4+ and CD8+ T cells were sorted using either FACS or magnetic beads. CDR1 SNHLY and CDR2 FYNNEI were looked up in the germline V gene. CDR3 length: 13 amino acids, cysteine to phenylalanine. Here the CDR3 DNA is all that survives: 39 bases in frame from base 1. V was cut back by 5 bases and J by 8 bases, leaving a gap of 12 bases between them. TCR beta VDJ combination and CDR3 sequence profiling used genomic DNA as the template. An Illumina HiSeq 2000 was used for TCR repertoire sequencing. On the study's bioinformatics: Repertoire assessment relied on Simpson's diversity index, CDR3 size and DJ length profiles, and TRBV/TRBJ rearrangement plots. Whichever DNA sequence was most abundant in the deep sequencing data was defined as the immunodominant clone. CDR3 amino acid sequences were screened for sharing across subjects and were compared with published repertoires and the VDJdb database. The public sequencing data were trimmed at Q25 with fastp and processed into clonotypes with MiXCR by TCRdb, which kept only in-frame beta chains. Every CDR3 protein is listed once, alongside the most common genes and DNA of its rows. For this entry, the V and J calls and clone size follow TCRdb and not the study's own pipeline. Present in this sample are around 150,000 distinct CDR3 sequences, roughly 47% of which were seen just once. The biggest ten clones account for about 1.1% of the sample.

Beyond this particular receptor, the publication reports: Roughly 30 CD8+ CDR3 sequences were found to be shared between patients and controls, but these sequences appeared to be highly expressed in patients and within the immunodominant clones of the patients. Patients and healthy controls showed no significant difference in CD8+ Simpson's diversity (P=0.060).

The clonotype comes from a human donor in good health. The sequence is built from TRBV2 and TRBJ2-2, and perhaps TRBD1 as D gene, on 5 matching bases. What was sequenced was sorted CD4+, CD8+, or CD8+CD57+ T cells (not recorded which) from PBMCs. The CDR3 reads as follows: CASSSPRTGELFF. The DNA sequence is as follows: TGTGCCAGCAGTTCGCCGCGGACAGGGGAGCTGTTTTTT.